The rows below give T cell receptor beta chains drawn from one sample of a study of cytomegalovirus exposure and HLA in healthy donors. The table came from immunoSEQ multiplex PCR; TCRdb's copy has only in-frame clones and leaves some out. The sample has over 150,000 clones, 65% to 85% seen once; the top ten hold 0.075% to 0.1%. The sequencing input was PBMCs. These receptors were collected from a boy aged 2 to 9 in good health and CMV-seronegative. Both conserved end residues are part of each CDR3. The D gene is left open where the match is weak. Size tells how often a clone was seen (once, few, many) or the class of an expanded clone, and some rows leave it out.

V,size,D,J,length,CDR3,DNA
TRBV19,NA,TRBD2,TRBJ2-1,16,CASSPGLAGGYNEQFF,TGTGCCAGTAGTCCGGGACTAGCGGGGGGCTACAATGAGCAGTTCTTC
TRBV13,NA,TRBD1,TRBJ2-1,17,CASSWDRGLSSYNEQFF,TGTGCCAGCAGTTGGGACAGGGGGCTGAGCTCCTACAATGAGCAGTTCTTC
TRBV7-2,once,NA,TRBJ2-3,14,CASSDLGHTDTQYF,TGTGCCAGCAGCGACTTAGGACACACAGATACGCAGTATTTT
TRBV7-9,NA,NA,TRBJ1-2,15,CASSLSDGVFYGYTF,TGTGCCAGCAGCCTTTCGGACGGGGTTTTCTATGGCTACACCTTC
TRBV6-1,NA,NA,TRBJ2-7,12,CASSAGTYEQYF,TGTGCCAGCAGTGCCGGGACCTACGAGCAGTACTTC
TRBV18,NA,TRBD1,TRBJ1-2,13,CASSPTTGGGLFF,TGTGCCAGCTCACCTACCACAGGGGGGGGCCTATTCTTC
TRBV10-3,NA,NA,TRBJ1-2,14,CAISESHRIYGYTF,TGTGCCATCAGTGAGAGTCACAGGATCTATGGCTACACCTTC
TRBV11-2,NA,TRBD1,TRBJ2-7,16,CASSLTTGAWSYEQYF,TGTGCCAGCAGCTTAACAACAGGGGCTTGGTCCTACGAGCAGTACTTC
TRBV5-4,NA,NA,TRBJ1-3,13,CASSLDREDTIYF,TGTGCCAGCAGCTTGGACAGGGAAGACACCATATATTTT
TRBV15,NA,TRBD1,TRBJ2-7,17,CATSNQRDRGRGHEQYF,TGTGCCACCAGCAATCAGCGAGACAGGGGGCGCGGCCACGAGCAGTACTTC
TRBV18,NA,TRBD1,TRBJ1-1,16,CASSPPGTGPRTEAFF,TGTGCCAGCTCACCACCCGGGACAGGACCTCGCACTGAAGCTTTCTTT
TRBV28,NA,TRBD1,TRBJ1-5,16,CASSKYRGRFWAFGYF,TGTGCCAGCAGCAAATACAGGGGGAGGTTTTGGGCCTTTGGGTATTTT
TRBV4-3,NA,TRBD1,TRBJ1-6,17,CASSDGRGQGSVSPLHF,TGCGCCAGCAGCGACGGCAGAGGACAGGGATCGGTTTCACCCCTCCACTTT
TRBV7-9,few,NA,TRBJ2-5,13,CASSLVVRETQYF,TGTGCCAGCAGCTTAGTCGTGAGGGAGACCCAGTACTTC
TRBV5-1,once,NA,TRBJ2-3,12,CASGEGTDTQYF,TGCGCCAGTGGGGAGGGCACAGATACGCAGTATTTT
TRBV5-4,NA,TRBD2,TRBJ2-2,17,CASSHPLAGGGTGELFF,TGTGCCAGCAGCCACCCCCTAGCGGGGGGAGGCACCGGGGAGCTGTTTTTT
TRBV6-5,NA,NA,TRBJ1-3,15,CASSYSRATGNTIYF,TGTGCCAGCAGTTACTCGAGGGCTACTGGAAACACCATATATTTT
TRBV6-1,NA,NA,TRBJ1-6,15,CASSEAWASNSPLHF,TGTGCCAGCAGTGAAGCTTGGGCCTCTAATTCACCCCTCCACTTT
TRBV18,NA,NA,TRBJ1-6,16,CASSLQVNSYNSPLHF,TGTGCCAGCTCACTTCAGGTGAACTCCTATAATTCACCCCTCCACTTT
TRBV4-2,NA,TRBD1,TRBJ2-7,13,CASSPGQVLEQYF,TGTGCCAGCAGCCCCGGACAGGTTCTCGAGCAGTACTTC
TRBV5-1,NA,NA,TRBJ1-2,14,CASNTLGSGDGYTF,TGCGCCAGCAATACCCTGGGTAGCGGGGATGGCTACACCTTC
TRBV7-9,NA,NA,TRBJ1-1,13,CASSFGMTLEAFF,TGTGCCAGCAGCTTTGGTATGACACTTGAAGCTTTCTTT
TRBV5-1,NA,NA,TRBJ2-7,14,CASSLVDGKNEQYF,TGCGCCAGCAGCTTGGTCGACGGGAAGAACGAGCAGTACTTC
TRBV5-1,NA,TRBD2,TRBJ2-5,15,CASSLVASGQETQYF,TGCGCCAGCAGCTTGGTGGCTAGCGGCCAAGAGACCCAGTACTTC
TRBV15,NA,NA,TRBJ1-4,13,CATSRDGLSDEVF,TGTGCCACCAGCAGAGACGGACTCTCCGACGAGGTTTTT
TRBV9,few,NA,TRBJ1-3,13,CASSVGEAYTIYF,TGTGCCAGCAGCGTAGGAGAGGCTTACACCATATATTTT
TRBV6-5,NA,NA,TRBJ1-1,13,CASSFRGIAEAFF,TGTGCCAGCAGTTTTCGAGGGATTGCTGAAGCTTTCTTT
TRBV7-9,NA,NA,TRBJ1-2,12,CASSLALGGYTF,TGTGCCAGCAGCTTAGCGCTCGGTGGCTACACCTTC
TRBV25-1,NA,NA,TRBJ1-2,13,CASRRTGFYGYTF,TGTGCCAGCAGACGCACAGGGTTCTATGGCTACACCTTC
TRBV6-4,NA,TRBD2,TRBJ2-5,15,CASSPSGGLQETQYF,TGTGCCAGCAGTCCTAGCGGGGGTCTCCAAGAGACCCAGTACTTC
TRBV6-1,NA,NA,TRBJ2-7,12,CASSEVGYEQYF,TGTGCCAGCAGTGAAGTCGGCTACGAGCAGTACTTC
TRBV2,NA,TRBD1,TRBJ1-2,14,CASSASGGPYGYTF,TGTGCCAGCAGTGCGTCAGGGGGGCCCTATGGCTACACCTTC
TRBV29-1,few,NA,TRBJ1-2,12,CSVGFRPGGYTF,TGCAGCGTTGGGTTTCGCCCGGGAGGCTACACCTTC
TRBV29-1,NA,TRBD1,TRBJ2-3,15,CSVARAQGVADTQYF,TGCAGCGTTGCCAGAGCTCAGGGGGTGGCAGATACGCAGTATTTT
TRBV19,NA,NA,TRBJ1-3,16,CASSIRGSSAGNTIYF,TGTGCCAGTAGTATAAGGGGGAGCTCGGCTGGAAACACCATATATTTT
TRBV4-3,NA,TRBD2,TRBJ2-3,17,CASSQDRGTRRPDTQYF,TGCGCCAGCAGCCAAGATAGGGGGACTAGAAGGCCAGATACGCAGTATTTT
TRBV10-3,NA,TRBD2,TRBJ2-3,16,CAIGGGGGPGTDTQYF,TGTGCCATCGGGGGTGGCGGGGGGCCTGGAACAGATACGCAGTATTTT